Sequencing of this TCR beta chain was carried out in a study of shared clonotypes between healthy human individuals. Study at large: Aged 18 to 49, the donors were a couple of women and a few men.

Those who donated were healthy HIV-negative adults, with no recent acute infections or vaccinations reported. Researchers divided each subset's genomic DNA evenly across several immunoSEQ plates. Assay: immunoSEQ multiplex PCR; the TCRdb copy retains only in-frame clones and omits some. The table records approximately 510,000 clones, 60% to 85% of them present only once. The germline V gene has CDR1 SNHLY and CDR2 FYNNEI. Trimming removed 6 bases from V and 5 bases from J, with 13 bases in between. The CDR3 contains 13 residues. The V and J genes are TRBV2 and TRBJ2-5; D is possibly TRBD1 (6 bases). What was sequenced was PBMCs. This receptor was obtained from a woman between 40 and 55 years old in good health. Some clones in this sample may be carry-over from other donors' samples. Written as DNA, the CDR3 is TGTGCCAGCAGAGGAACAGGGTGGGAGACCCAGTACTTC. Amino acids: CASRGTGWETQYF.